Below, 23 T cell receptor beta chains from the same sample are listed, as sequenced in a study of cytomegalovirus exposure and HLA in healthy donors. In the PCR, 60 Vbeta and 13 Jbeta primers were used. The data were produced by immunoSEQ multiplex PCR, yet TCRdb's version contains in-frame clones alone and is incomplete. The table includes 100,000 to 140,000 clones, 65% to 85% detected once. Sequencing was carried out using PBMCs. All receptors come from a man aged 30-40 years in good health and CMV-seronegative.

V and J are TRBV4-1 and TRBJ2-7; 7 bases are a match to TRBD2. Looked up from germline, CDR1 is MGHRA and CDR2 is YSYEKL. Trimming took 4 bases from V and 3 from J; bases not matched to a gene: 3. This CDR3 is built from 13 residues. CDR3 nucleotides: TGCGCCAGCAGCCCGGGGGGTGGCTACGAGCAGTACTTC. It encodes CASSPGGGYEQYF.

This clone appeared a few times. V is TRBV6-5 and J is TRBJ1-3, with 10 positions matching TRBD1. Germline trimming cut 2 bases from V and 4 bases from J; bases unmatched to any gene: 2. CDR1 is MNHEY, CDR2 SVGAGI, per germline. The length of the CDR3 is 15 residues. The CDR3 here is CASSYDRGRGNTIYF. The DNA for the CDR3 is TGTGCCAGCAGTTACGACAGGGGGCGAGGAAACACCATATATTTT.

The CDR3 sequence is CASSEGLAEYNEQFF. The CDR3 nucleotides are TGTGCCAGCAGTGAAGGTCTAGCGGAGTACAATGAGCAGTTCTTC. The chain uses TRBV6-1 and TRBJ2-1; 7 bases match TRBD2. The trim removed 1 base at V and 4 bases at J, leaving 4 bases unmatched. Per germline, CDR1 MNHNS and CDR2 SASEGT. The CDR3 length is 15 residues.

The rearrangement links TRBV18 to TRBJ2-5; D may be TRBD1 (5 bases). The length of the CDR3 is 13 residues. The germline gives CDR1 KGHSH, CDR2 LQKENI. Trimming removed 5 bases at V and 1 base at J, with 8 bases between. The CDR3 coding sequence is TGTGCCAGCTCATCAGGGATCCAAGAGACCCAGTACTTC. Encoded protein: CASSSGIQETQYF.

The chain carries TRBV6-1 and TRBJ2-7; weak D call: TRBD1 (6 bases). This CDR3 comprises 14 residues. Trimming left V 6 bases short and J 3 bases short, with 15 bases between. The germline gives CDR1 MNHNS, CDR2 SASEGT. The CDR3, as DNA: TGTGCCAGCAGAGAGTACAGGGACGTCTACGAGCAGTACTTC. It translates to CASREYRDVYEQYF.

The J gene is TRBJ1-1, the V gene TRBV5-6; the D is unclear. Trimming took 1 base from V and 6 from J, leaving 7 bases between them. The length of the CDR3 is 12 residues. The V gene's germline CDR1 is SGHDT and CDR2 YYEEEE. The CDR3 nucleotides are TGTGCCAGCAGCTTGCTGAGCTCTGAAGCTTTCTTT. This codes for CASSLLSSEAFF.

The chain joins TRBV6-4 to TRBJ2-1; 9 bases match TRBD2. CDR3 size: 15 residues. After removal of 3 bases from V and 7 bases from J, the junction contained 7 bases not matched to a gene. Germline CDR1 MRHNA, CDR2 SNTAGT. CDR3 DNA: TGTGCCAGCAGTGAAAGGCGGGGGGGCCGAAATGAGCAGTTCTTC. It yields the protein CASSERRGGRNEQFF.

This clone was found once. The chain employs TRBV4-1 and TRBJ2-7; a possible D gene is TRBD1 (6 bases). The CDR3 runs to 15 residues. V was shortened by 0 bases and J by 3 bases, with 12 bases between the two germline ends. From germline, CDR1 is MGHRA and CDR2 YSYEKL. CDR3 in DNA: TGCGCCAGCAGCCAAGATGGGCAGGGGTTCTACGAGCAGTACTTC. It translates to CASSQDGQGFYEQYF.

This sequence joins TRBV6-5 and TRBJ2-1; no clear D. The CDR3 extends over 16 amino acids. Trimming shortened V by 0 bases and J by 6 bases, and 15 bases separated the two germline ends. Germline values: CDR1 MNHEY, CDR2 SVGAGI. CDR3 region: CASSYSSTLYSNEQFF. The CDR3 coding sequence is TGTGCCAGCAGTTACTCCTCCACCCTATACTCCAATGAGCAGTTCTTC.

This clone appeared once. V is TRBV6-4 and J is TRBJ2-1; no clear D. The CDR3 runs 14 residues. Germline V gives CDR1 MRHNA, CDR2 SNTAGT. Trimming shortened V by 2 bases and J by 5 bases, and 10 bases separated the two germline ends. CDR3 amino acids: CASSDSLEHNEQFF. CDR3 sequence (DNA): TGTGCCAGCAGTGACAGTCTAGAGCACAATGAGCAGTTCTTC.

This clone was detected only a few times. The rearrangement uses TRBV10-1 and TRBJ2-1; 11 bases match TRBD2. The CDR3 sequence is 14 residues long. Germline CDR1 WNHNN, CDR2 SYGVQD (reference sequence). The junction had 3 bases not matched to a gene; V was cut back by 5 bases and J by 6 bases. The CDR3 sequence is CASSSSGRFNEQFF. CDR3 coding DNA: TGCGCCAGCAGTTCTAGCGGGAGGTTCAATGAGCAGTTCTTC.

This clone has just a few counts. This sample includes further DNA sequences coding for the same CDR3. The chain combines TRBV4-1 with TRBJ2-7, with a weak D call TRBD2 (5 bases). V lost 3 bases and J lost 3, with 9 bases in between. Per the germline V gene, CDR1 is MGHRA and CDR2 is YSYEKL. The CDR3 contains 13 residues. CDR3 DNA: TGCGCCAGCAGCCACGACCGGGGCTACGAGCAGTACTTC. Residues: CASSHDRGYEQYF.

The sample holds one count of this clone. This same CDR3 is encoded by further DNA sequences in the sample. The chain recombines TRBV2 with TRBJ1-1; D possibly corresponds to TRBD1 (5 bases). Trimming took 6 bases from V and 2 from J, leaving 10 bases between them. The CDR3 sequence is 13 residues long. The germline V gene has CDR1 SNHLY and CDR2 FYNNEI. As DNA, the CDR3 is TGTGCCAGCAGCGGGCAGGGCAACACTGAAGCTTTCTTT. This sequence encodes CASSGQGNTEAFF.

The rearrangement links TRBV29-1 to TRBJ2-3; 9 bases match TRBD2. The V gene end was trimmed by 7 bases and the J gene end by 0 bases; junction bases not matched to a gene: 8. The CDR3 has 15 amino acids. CDR1 is SQVTM and CDR2 is ANQGSEA in the germline V gene. CDR3 bases: TGCAGCGACGTGGGGCGGGAGGGGAGCACAGATACGCAGTATTTT. This translates into CSDVGREGSTDTQYF.

The gene calls are TRBV20-1 and TRBJ2-5; D uncertain. CDR1 and CDR2 (germline): DFQATT, SNEGSKA (reference sequence). The CDR3 is 11 residues long. Trimming took 5 bases from V and 7 from J, leaving 11 bases between them. The CDR3 DNA is TGCAGTGCTCCCCTCCTAGGGACCCAGTACTTC. Translated, it gives CSAPLLGTQYF.

The rearrangement links TRBV7-3 to TRBJ2-2; 7 nucleotides align to TRBD1. This CDR3 has 14 amino acids. Germline V CDR1 and CDR2: SGHTA, FQGTGA. V trimming: 5 bases; J trimming: 5 bases; junction bases outside the gene matches: 5. CDR3 sequence: CASSRTRGTGELFF. CDR3 sequence (DNA): TGTGCCAGCAGCCGAACCAGGGGGACCGGGGAGCTGTTTTTT.

V is TRBV4-1 and J is TRBJ2-1; TRBD2 matches 12 bases. This CDR3 has 17 residues. V lost 2 bases, J lost 6 bases, and 8 bases stayed unmatched. Germline V CDR1 and CDR2: MGHRA, YSYEKL. The CDR3 here is CASSQSMTSGSLNEQFF. CDR3 coding DNA: TGCGCCAGCAGCCAATCCATGACTAGCGGGAGTCTCAATGAGCAGTTCTTC.

V is TRBV7-9 and J is TRBJ1-2; D is perhaps TRBD1 (6 bases). V shed 4 bases and J shed 5 bases, with 14 bases lying between them. The CDR3 consists of 14 residues. Germline V lookup: CDR1 SEHNR, CDR2 FQNEAQ (reference sequence). The CDR3 spells CASSSTGNRYGYTF. DNA of the CDR3: TGTGCCAGCAGCTCTACAGGGAATCGGTATGGCTACACCTTC.

The chain has TRBV6-1 and TRBJ1-5; TRBD1 is a possible D gene (6 bases). Trimming cost V 2 bases and J 7 bases, with 12 bases left between them. This CDR3 is 14 amino acids long. CDR1 is MNHNS, CDR2 SASEGT, per germline. CDR3 sequence: CASSEWRGGQPQHF. Written as DNA, the CDR3 is TGTGCCAGCAGTGAATGGCGGGGGGGCCAGCCCCAGCATTTT.

The chain carries TRBV29-1 and TRBJ1-2; 11 nucleotides agree with TRBD1. V lost 3 bases to trimming and J lost 7 bases; unmatched junction nucleotides: 10. CDR3 length: 15 amino acids. The germline gives CDR1 SQVTM, CDR2 ANQGSEA. CDR3 loop: CSVDAGQGAGTGYTF. The CDR3 nucleotides read TGCAGCGTTGACGCTGGACAGGGGGCAGGTACTGGCTACACCTTC.

This chain connects TRBV15 to TRBJ1-1, with D possibly TRBD1 on 6 matching bases. V lost 5 bases and J 10 bases, leaving 23 bases between the germline ends. The CDR3 runs 15 residues. Germline CDR1 is LNHNV and CDR2 is YYDKDF (reference sequence). Here the CDR3 DNA reads TGTGCCACCAGCGGAGGGGGGGCGGGGGAAATTGGAGCTTTCTTT. This gives the protein CATSGGGAGEIGAFF.

The rearrangement uses TRBV19 and TRBJ2-3, with 7 bases identical to TRBD1. The CDR3 length is 14 residues. Germline CDR1 is LNHDA and CDR2 is SQIVND (reference sequence). Trimming cost V 10 bases and J 0 bases; bases outside gene matches: 7. CDR3 bases: TGTGCCACGGCCCGGGACAGCAGCACAGATACGCAGTATTTT. Encoded protein: CATARDSSTDTQYF.

A single count supports this clone. This rearrangement joins TRBV18 to TRBJ1-5; D remains ambiguous. Trimming pared 4 bases from V and 5 bases from J, leaving 9 bases between. Germline CDR1 reads KGHSH; CDR2 reads LQKENI. This CDR3 region has 13 residues. CDR3: CASSLHTDQPQHF. The DNA for the CDR3 is TGTGCCAGCTCACTCCACACCGATCAGCCCCAGCATTTT.